This T cell receptor (beta chain) was captured by sequencing in a study of a mutant IDH1 vaccine in newly diagnosed glioma. About the research overall: Of the patients given treatment, around 62% were male and 37.5% were female, and a mean age of around 44 years was recorded. Beforehand, treatment had been radiotherapy, temozolomide, or both; the majority received both.

J gave up 6 bases and V 5 bases, and 11 bases lay outside the gene matches. This CDR3 contains 16 residues. Germline V gene lookup returns CDR1 MGHDK and CDR2 SYGVNS. About this clone: The target antigen is unknown.

Stated time point: week 35, safety follow-up. Each dose of the vaccine consisted of 300 ug of mutant IDH1 20-mer peptide, with topical imiquimod. New IDH1-mutant, ATRX-lost WHO grade 3 or 4 astrocytomas occurred in donors. The data were produced by immunoSEQ multiplex PCR, yet TCRdb's version contains in-frame clones alone and is incomplete. The profile shows 42,000 or so clones, 83% of them singletons. The sequencing used PBMCs, collected from a glioma patient whose treatment included an IDH1 peptide vaccine. This clonotype was sampled from a woman aged 45-60 years with glioma. The rearrangement uses TRBV25-1 and TRBJ2-3, with 10 bases aligning to TRBD1. The CDR3 is CASSRAGTGASDTQYF. The CDR3 DNA is TGTGCCAGCAGTAGAGCCGGGACAGGGGCTTCGGATACGCAGTATTTT. Based on the CDR3 plus reference TRBV25-1 and TRBJ2-3, the full variable domain is EADIYQTPRYLVIGTGKKITLECSQTMGHDKMYWYQQDPGMELHLIHYSYGVNSTEKGDLSSESTVSRIRTEHFPLTLESARPSHTSQYLCASSRAGTGASDTQYFGPGTRLTVL.